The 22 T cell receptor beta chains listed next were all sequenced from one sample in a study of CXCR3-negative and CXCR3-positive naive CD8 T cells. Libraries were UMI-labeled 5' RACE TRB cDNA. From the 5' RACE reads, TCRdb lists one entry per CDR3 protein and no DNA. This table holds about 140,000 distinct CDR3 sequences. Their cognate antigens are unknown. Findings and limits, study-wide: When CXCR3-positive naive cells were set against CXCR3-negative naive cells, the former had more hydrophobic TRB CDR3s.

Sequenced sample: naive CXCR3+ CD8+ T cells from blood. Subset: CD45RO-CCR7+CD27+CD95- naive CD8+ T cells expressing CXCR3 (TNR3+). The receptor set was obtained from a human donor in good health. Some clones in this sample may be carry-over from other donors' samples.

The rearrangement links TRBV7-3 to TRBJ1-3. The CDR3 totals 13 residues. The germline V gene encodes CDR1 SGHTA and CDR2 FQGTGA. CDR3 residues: CASSLGPGNTIYF. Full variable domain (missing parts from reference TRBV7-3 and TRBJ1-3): GAGVSQTPSNKVTEKGKYVELRCDPISGHTALYWYRQSLGQGPEFLIYFQGTGAADDSGLPNDRFFAVRPEGSVSTLKIQRTERGDSAVYLCASSLGPGNTIYFGEGSWLTVV.

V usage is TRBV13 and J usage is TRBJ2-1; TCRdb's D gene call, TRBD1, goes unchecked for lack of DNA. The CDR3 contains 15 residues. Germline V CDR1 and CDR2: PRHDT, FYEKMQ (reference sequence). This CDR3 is CASSLGLRGDNEQFF.

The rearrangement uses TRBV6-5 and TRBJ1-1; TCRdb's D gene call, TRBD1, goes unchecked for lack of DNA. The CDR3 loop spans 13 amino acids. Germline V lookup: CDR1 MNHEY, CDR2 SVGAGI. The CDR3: CASSAGQNTEAFF.

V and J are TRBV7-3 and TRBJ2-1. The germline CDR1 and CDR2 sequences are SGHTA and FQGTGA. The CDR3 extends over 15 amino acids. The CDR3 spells CASSLSKSSYNEQFF. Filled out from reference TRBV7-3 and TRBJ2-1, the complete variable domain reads GAGVSQTPSNKVTEKGKYVELRCDPISGHTALYWYRQSLGQGPEFLIYFQGTGAADDSGLPNDRFFAVRPEGSVSTLKIQRTERGDSAVYLCASSLSKSSYNEQFFGPGTRLTVL.

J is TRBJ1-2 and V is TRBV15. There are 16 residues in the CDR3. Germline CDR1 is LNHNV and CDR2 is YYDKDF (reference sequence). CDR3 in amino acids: CATSRDHFSAAYGYTF.

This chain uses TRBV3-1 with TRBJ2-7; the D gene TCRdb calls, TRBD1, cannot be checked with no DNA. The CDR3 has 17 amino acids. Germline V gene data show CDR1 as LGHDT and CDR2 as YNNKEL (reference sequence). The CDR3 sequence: CASSQVFSEGGGYEQYF.

CDR3 residues: CASSSRTGMDEKLFF. The chain carries TRBV13 and TRBJ1-4; the TCRdb D gene call, TRBD1, has no DNA to confirm it. Germline-derived CDR1 and CDR2 are PRHDT and FYEKMQ (reference sequence). The CDR3 extends over 15 amino acids.

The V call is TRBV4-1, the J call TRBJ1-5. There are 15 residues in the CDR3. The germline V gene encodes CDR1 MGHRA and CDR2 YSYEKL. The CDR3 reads CASSHQARSNQPQHF.

The CDR3 region is CASSPTDEYEQYF. The chain links TRBV7-9 to TRBJ2-7. This CDR3 spans 13 amino acids. Germline V gives CDR1 SEHNR, CDR2 FQNEAQ (reference sequence).

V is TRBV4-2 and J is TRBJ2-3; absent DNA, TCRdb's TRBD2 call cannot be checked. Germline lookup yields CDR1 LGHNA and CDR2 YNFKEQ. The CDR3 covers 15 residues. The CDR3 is CASSQRDFNTDTQYF.

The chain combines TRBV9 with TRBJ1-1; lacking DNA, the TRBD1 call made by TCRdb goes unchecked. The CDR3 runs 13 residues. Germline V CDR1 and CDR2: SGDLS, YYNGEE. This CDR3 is CASSTGPVAEAFF.

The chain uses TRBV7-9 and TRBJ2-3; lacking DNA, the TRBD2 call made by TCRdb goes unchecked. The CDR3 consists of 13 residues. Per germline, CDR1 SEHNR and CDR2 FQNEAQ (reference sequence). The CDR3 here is CASSRPAGDTQYF.

CDR3 region: CASSQGDSPGNTIYF. The chain carries TRBV9 and TRBJ1-3. CDR3 length: 15 residues. Germline CDR1 SGDLS, CDR2 YYNGEE.

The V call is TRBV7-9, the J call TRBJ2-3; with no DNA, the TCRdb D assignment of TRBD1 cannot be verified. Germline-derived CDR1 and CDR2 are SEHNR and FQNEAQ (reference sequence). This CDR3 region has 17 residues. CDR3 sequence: CASSLATRTGGTDTQYF.

CDR3 in amino acids: CSVDERDPYNEQFF. The rearrangement uses TRBV29-1 and TRBJ2-1; absent DNA, TCRdb's TRBD1 call cannot be checked. Germline V gene data show CDR1 as SQVTM and CDR2 as ANQGSEA. The CDR3 loop spans 14 amino acids.

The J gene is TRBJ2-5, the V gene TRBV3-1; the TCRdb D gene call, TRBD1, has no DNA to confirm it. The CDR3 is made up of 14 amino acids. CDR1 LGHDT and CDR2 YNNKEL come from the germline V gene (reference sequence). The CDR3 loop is CASSPTAYQETQYF.

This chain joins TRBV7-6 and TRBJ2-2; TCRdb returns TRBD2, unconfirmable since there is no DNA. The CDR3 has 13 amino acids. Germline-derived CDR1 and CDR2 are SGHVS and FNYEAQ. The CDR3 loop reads CASSRDFLGELFF.

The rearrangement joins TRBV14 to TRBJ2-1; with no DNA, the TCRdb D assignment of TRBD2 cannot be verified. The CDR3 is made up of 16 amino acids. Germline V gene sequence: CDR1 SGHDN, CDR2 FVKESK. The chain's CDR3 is CASSQPGLGFYNEQFF.

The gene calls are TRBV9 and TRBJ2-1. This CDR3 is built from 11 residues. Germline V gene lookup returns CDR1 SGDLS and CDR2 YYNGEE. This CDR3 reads CASSVVNEQFF.

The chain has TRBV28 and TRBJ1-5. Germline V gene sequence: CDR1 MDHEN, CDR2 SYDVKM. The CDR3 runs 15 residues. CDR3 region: CASSLLGFGNQPQHF.

CDR3 sequence reads: CASSSMSGQGGEKLFF. The chain recombines TRBV5-4 with TRBJ1-4; TCRdb names TRBD1, which stays unverified in the absence of DNA. The length of the CDR3 is 16 residues. Germline values: CDR1 SGHNT, CDR2 YYREEE (reference sequence).

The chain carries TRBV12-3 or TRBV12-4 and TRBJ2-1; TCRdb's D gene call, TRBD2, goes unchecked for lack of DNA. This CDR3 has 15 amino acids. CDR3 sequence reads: CASSPRRHSYNEQFF.